This T cell receptor beta chain was identified in a study of T cells in localized non-small cell lung cancer (dated by TCRdb to the early 2020s). About the full investigation: The study analyzed T cell repertoires of hundreds of early-stage NSCLC patients, comparing tumors and uninvolved tumor-adjacent lungs. Of the NSCLC patients, around 130 were male and about 97 were female, and the mean age was around 66 years. All 250 or so NSCLC patients in the cohort were treatment-naive and had localized lung tumors that were resected.

Per the germline V gene, MNHEY is the CDR1 and SVGAGI is the CDR2. The CDR3 holds 15 amino acids from the cysteine to the phenylalanine. Only the CDR3 region is kept as DNA, spanning 45 bases read in frame from base 1. V and J are trimmed by 6 bases and 2 bases, and the gene matches miss 7 bases of the junction. TCR beta CDR3 regions were sequenced from DNA using the immunoSEQ Assay. In the authors' own workflow: T cell density was computed as TCR beta template counts normalized to usable DNA estimated by amplifying housekeeping genes. Richness was estimated using the preseqR package, with extrapolation to 400,000 templates for PBMC samples and to 120,000 templates for tissue samples. Clonality was defined as one minus Pielou's evenness. Differential abundance testing on productive amino-acid clonotypes, with a minimum total count of 5 and an alpha of 0.1, was used to identify tissue-enriched TCRs. The Jaccard Index and the Morisita Overlap Index were used to quantify repertoire overlap between compartments. GLIPH grouped TCR beta CDR3s together with public tetramer-defined viral CDR3s, and a viral motif had to include at least three viral sequences and also show V-gene enrichment. The table was pulled from immuneACCESS by TCRdb, which kept in-frame rearrangements only. Such tables lose some clones; where checked, under half of the loss comes from unresolved V genes, and the rest has no known cause. That table furnishes V, J and clone size, whereas the DNA furnished D and trimming. This sample holds 20,000 to 25,000 clones; approximately 87% were observed only once. Of the sample, 5.5% to 6.5% is held by the ten largest clones.

A word on this clone: Its recognized antigen is unknown. The record has no base qualities; no much larger clone is one base away.

What the research found in general, with its limitations: Because the study design was exploratory, TCR variables were selected using unadjusted p-values without false-discovery rate correction. A median of 57 of the top 100 tumor clones turned up in the paired uninvolved adjacent lung, and approximately 30 of those clones also ranked among the top 100 of that same adjacent lung. Uninvolved tumor-adjacent lung showed the highest T cell clonality, higher than tumor, which suggests more focused antigenic responses in the uninvolved tumor-adjacent lung. Longer overall survival was associated with higher T cell density in blood, whereas shorter survival was associated with higher clonality in adjacent lung. Multi-region tumor sequencing was not performed, so intratumor heterogeneity could not be excluded.

At diagnosis, peripheral blood, uninvolved tumor-adjacent lung and tumor were collected and were preserved as a mix of fresh-frozen and FFPE material. Blood samples were analyzed as peripheral blood mononuclear cells for TCR repertoire profiling. The receptor chain draws on TRBV6-5 and TRBJ1-5, with 7 bases in between that match TRBD1. The sequence was collected from a man aged 35-69 years with stage II lung adenocarcinoma. This material consisted of PBMCs, taken before any cancer treatment. The bases are TGTGCCAGCAGGGGACAGCCCTATGGCAATCAGCCCCAGCATTTT. Protein translation: CASRGQPYGNQPQHF.